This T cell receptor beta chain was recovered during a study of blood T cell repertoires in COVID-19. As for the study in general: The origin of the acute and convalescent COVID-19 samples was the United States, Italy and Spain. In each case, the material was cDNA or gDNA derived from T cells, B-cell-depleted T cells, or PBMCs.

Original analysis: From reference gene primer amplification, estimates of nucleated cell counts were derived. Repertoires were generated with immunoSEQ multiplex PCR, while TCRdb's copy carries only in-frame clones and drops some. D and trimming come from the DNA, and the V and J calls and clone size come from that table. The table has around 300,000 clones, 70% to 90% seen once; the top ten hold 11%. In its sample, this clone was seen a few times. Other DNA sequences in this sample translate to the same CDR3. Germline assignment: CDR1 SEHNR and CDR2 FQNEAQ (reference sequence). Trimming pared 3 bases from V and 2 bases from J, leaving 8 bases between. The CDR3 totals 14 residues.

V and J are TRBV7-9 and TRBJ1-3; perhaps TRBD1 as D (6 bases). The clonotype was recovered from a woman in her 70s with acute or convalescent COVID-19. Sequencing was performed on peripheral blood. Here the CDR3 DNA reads TGTGCCAGCAGCTTCAGGGGAGCTGGAAACACCATATATTTT. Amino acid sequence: CASSFRGAGNTIYF. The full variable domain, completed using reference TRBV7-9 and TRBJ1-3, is DTGVSQNPRHKITKRGQNVTFRCDPISEHNRLYWYRQTLGQGPEFLTYFQNEAQLEKSRLLSDRFSAERPKGSFSTLEIQRTEQGDSAMYLCASSFRGAGNTIYFGEGSWLTVV.